The 20 T cell receptor beta chains listed next were all sequenced from one sample in a study of blood T cell repertoires in COVID-19. Sequenced by immunoSEQ multiplex PCR; TCRdb stores in-frame clones only, minus some. The data contain 200,000 to 300,000 clones, just under 90% of them seen just once; the ten biggest clones take up around 0.87%. Material: PBMCs or T cells enriched from blood (not recorded which). The receptor source for this set is a man in his fifties or sixties who had been exposed to COVID-19.

The V and J genes are TRBV7-9 and TRBJ1-4; D is uncertain. The germline V gene encodes CDR1 SEHNR and CDR2 FQNEAQ (reference sequence). V was clipped by 1 base and J by 7 bases, with 10 bases between them. The CDR3 loop spans 14 amino acids. CDR3 amino acids: CASSLDTRREKLFF. The CDR3 region has the DNA TGTGCCAGCAGCTTAGACACCAGGCGTGAAAAACTGTTTTTT.

The chain carries TRBV25-1 and TRBJ1-6, with D possibly matching TRBD1 (5 bases). The CDR3 has 14 amino acids. Germline CDR1 MGHDK, CDR2 SYGVNS. V shed 2 bases and J shed 5 bases, with 7 bases lying between them. The CDR3 DNA follows: TGTGCCAGCAGTGAAGGGGGGGATAATTCACCCCTCCACTTT. It codes for CASSEGGDNSPLHF.

Note on this clone: At one of its ends the junction is not consistent with the germline gene, which may arise from a read error. The chain recombines TRBV20-1 with TRBJ1-2, with 8 bases matching TRBD1. Germline lookup yields CDR1 DFQATT and CDR2 SNEGSKA (reference sequence). The CDR3 runs 11 residues. The CDR3 here is CSASTGGWWDF. In DNA form, the CDR3 reads TGCAGTGCTAGCACAGGGGGTTGGTGGGACTTC.

The gene calls are TRBV19 and TRBJ2-4, with 7 bases matching TRBD2. V lost 3 bases to trimming and J lost 9 bases; unmatched junction nucleotides: 11. The CDR3 length is 15 residues. Germline loops: CDR1 LNHDA, CDR2 SQIVND (reference sequence). CDR3 amino acids: CASSIQAGRQSIQYF. The CDR3 nucleotides read TGTGCCAGTAGTATCCAAGCGGGGAGGCAGAGCATTCAGTACTTC.

This clone was seen more than once but under ten times. This chain uses TRBV4-1 with TRBJ2-3; the match to TRBD2 covers 11 bases. The CDR3 runs 17 residues. Per the germline V gene, CDR1 is MGHRA and CDR2 is YSYEKL. The V and J ends lost 3 bases and 0 bases, in that order; junction bases with no gene match: 5. The CDR3 here is CASSQWGTSGSTDTQYF. CDR3 coding DNA: TGCGCCAGCAGCCAGTGGGGGACTAGCGGTAGCACAGATACGCAGTATTTT.

V is TRBV10-3 and J is TRBJ2-7; D is perhaps TRBD1 (6 bases). The CDR3 loop spans 14 amino acids. The germline gives CDR1 ENHRY, CDR2 SYGVKD. The V and J ends lost 5 bases and 0 bases respectively, with 11 bases between them. CDR3: CAISNRDNSYEQYV. The CDR3 coding sequence is TGTGCCATCAGTAACCGGGACAACTCCTACGAGCAGTACGTC.

V and J are TRBV6-2 or TRBV6-3 and TRBJ2-2; no clear D. Germline CDR1 MNHEY, CDR2 SVGEGT. This CDR3 region has 11 residues. The V end lost 6 bases, the J end lost 10 bases, and 9 bases lay between the germline ends. CDR3 coding DNA: TGTGCCAGCAGCGCCCGACTGGAGCTGTTTTTT. It yields the protein CASSARLELFF.

The chain is built from TRBV18 and TRBJ1-3, with 9 bases that match TRBD1. This CDR3 comprises 17 residues. V dropped 4 bases and J dropped 0; count of bases not matched to a gene: 7. Germline V gene data show CDR1 as KGHSH and CDR2 as LQKENI. CDR3 amino acids: CASSLARDRASGNTIYF. In DNA, the CDR3 is TGTGCCAGCTCACTGGCCCGGGACAGGGCCTCTGGAAACACCATATATTTT.

The chain has TRBV12-3 or TRBV12-4 and TRBJ2-5, with 8 bases matching TRBD1. The CDR3 covers 13 residues. The trim removed 8 bases at V and 2 bases at J, leaving 4 bases unmatched. CDR3 loop: CASGGTGQETQYF. As DNA, the CDR3 is TGTGCCAGCGGGGGGACAGGTCAAGAGACCCAGTACTTC.

The chain couples TRBV6-6 to TRBJ1-2, with D possibly matching TRBD1 (6 bases). Germline values: CDR1 MNHNY, CDR2 SVGAGI (reference sequence). Trimming took 7 bases from V and 2 from J, leaving 14 bases between them. The CDR3 extends over 14 amino acids. The CDR3 DNA reads TGTGCCAGCACCGACTGGGGGCAAAACTATGGCTACACCTTC. Protein product: CASTDWGQNYGYTF.

This clone was recorded once. The rearrangement joins TRBV5-6 to TRBJ1-1; 8 nucleotides agree with TRBD1. The CDR3 consists of 13 residues. Germline CDR1 and CDR2: SGHDT and YYEEEE. Germline trimming cut 1 base from V and 11 bases from J; bases unmatched to any gene: 7. This CDR3 is CASSLMRTGSAFF. The CDR3 DNA reads as TGTGCCAGCAGCTTGATGCGGACAGGGTCGGCTTTCTTT.

The CDR3: CASSLLSRDSYTEAFF. The CDR3 DNA reads as TGCGCCAGCAGCTTGCTCTCAAGGGACAGTTACACTGAAGCTTTCTTT. The chain joins TRBV5-1 to TRBJ1-1, with 7 bases fitting TRBD1. The germline V gene encodes CDR1 SGHRS and CDR2 YFSETQ. CDR3 size: 16 residues. Trimming cost V 1 base and J 3 bases; bases outside gene matches: 9. Filled out from reference TRBV5-1 and TRBJ1-1, the complete variable domain reads KAGVTQTPRYLIKTRGQQVTLSCSPISGHRSVSWYQQTPGQGLQFLFEYFSETQRNKGNFPGRFSGRQFSNSRSEMNVSTLELGDSALYLCASSLLSRDSYTEAFFGQGTRLTVV.

CDR3 amino acids: CASSSSGSNYGYTF. CDR3 in DNA: TGTGCCAGCAGTTCTTCTGGCAGTAACTATGGCTACACCTTC. V usage is TRBV6-1 and J usage is TRBJ1-2; unclear D gene. V was cut by 5 bases and J by 1 base, with 11 bases left in between. CDR3 length: 14 amino acids. Germline V gene lookup returns CDR1 MNHNS and CDR2 SASEGT.

This clone occurred a few times. The gene calls are TRBV19 and TRBJ1-2, with 10 bases fitting TRBD1. After removal of 7 bases from V and 4 bases from J, the junction contained 9 bases not matched to a gene. The CDR3 loop spans 15 amino acids. In germline, CDR1 is LNHDA, CDR2 SQIVND (reference sequence). DNA of the CDR3: TGTGCCAGTACCTCACCCGGGACAGGGGCCTATGGCTACACCTTC. This codes for CASTSPGTGAYGYTF.

The chain joins TRBV30 to TRBJ1-5; D is possibly TRBD1 (5 bases). Trimming left V 2 bases short and J 3 bases short, with 8 bases between. This CDR3 is 13 amino acids long. From germline, CDR1 is GTSNPN and CDR2 SVGIG (reference sequence). This CDR3 reads CAWSRQTNQPQHF. CDR3 sequence (DNA): TGTGCCTGGAGTCGACAGACCAATCAGCCCCAGCATTTT. Based on the CDR3 plus reference TRBV30 and TRBJ1-5, the full variable domain is SQTIHQWPATLVQPVGSPLSLECTVEGTSNPNLYWYRQAAGRGLQLLFYSVGIGQISSEVPQNLSASRPQDRQFILSSKKLLLSDSGFYLCAWSRQTNQPQHFGDGTRLSIL.

J is TRBJ1-6 and V is TRBV5-5, with 9 bases that match TRBD1. Germline V lookup: CDR1 SGHKS, CDR2 YYEKEE (reference sequence). Unmatched junction bases numbered 8, after V lost 4 bases and J lost 9 bases. This CDR3 has 15 amino acids. The chain's CDR3 is CASSPGQGRFSPLHF. The CDR3 region has the DNA TGTGCCAGCAGCCCCGGACAGGGGAGGTTTTCACCCCTCCACTTT. Looking up the rest from reference TRBV5-5 and TRBJ1-6 gives the full variable domain: DAGVTQSPTHLIKTRGQQVTLRCSPISGHKSVSWYQQVLGQGPQFIFQYYEKEERGRGNFPDRFSARQFPNYSSELNVNALLLGDSALYLCASSPGQGRFSPLHFGNGTRLTVT.

The V and J genes are TRBV5-1 and TRBJ2-1; 7 positions match TRBD1. Germline V gene lookup returns CDR1 SGHRS and CDR2 YFSETQ. The length of the CDR3 is 15 residues. V lost 1 base and J lost 8; bases outside the gene matches: 9. The CDR3 spells CASSLFRTQGDEQFF. The CDR3 DNA is TGCGCCAGCAGCTTGTTTAGGACGCAGGGGGATGAGCAGTTCTTC. Complete variable domain (other parts from reference TRBV5-1 and TRBJ2-1): KAGVTQTPRYLIKTRGQQVTLSCSPISGHRSVSWYQQTPGQGLQFLFEYFSETQRNKGNFPGRFSGRQFSNSRSEMNVSTLELGDSALYLCASSLFRTQGDEQFFGPGTRLTVL.

This clone was detected only a few times. The rearrangement joins TRBV19 to TRBJ1-1; D not certain. The CDR3 loop spans 13 amino acids. V lost 4 bases, J lost 4 bases, and 10 bases lay in between. Germline CDR1 and CDR2: LNHDA and SQIVND (reference sequence). The CDR3 DNA follows: TGTGCCAGTAGTAGCGGGGTGAGCACTGAAGCTTTCTTT. Translation gives CASSSGVSTEAFF.

V gene TRBV6-2 or TRBV6-3 combines with J gene TRBJ2-3; 7 bases match TRBD2. The CDR3 sequence is 12 residues long. The V segment lost 6 bases and the J segment 5 bases; nucleotides outside the gene matches: 2. Germline CDR1 reads MNHEY; CDR2 reads SVGEGT. The CDR3 nucleotides are TGTGCCAGCAGCCCGGGGGGAGATACGCAGTATTTT. Translated: CASSPGGDTQYF.

The V gene is TRBV5-6, the J gene TRBJ2-3, with 12 bases lining up with TRBD2. V lost 5 bases and J lost 1; bases outside the gene matches: 11. Per the germline V gene, CDR1 is SGHDT and CDR2 is YYEEEE. The CDR3 runs to 18 residues. This CDR3 is CASRRLAGDRVGTDTQYF. The CDR3 bases are TGTGCCAGCAGGCGACTAGCGGGAGACCGGGTTGGCACAGATACGCAGTATTTT.